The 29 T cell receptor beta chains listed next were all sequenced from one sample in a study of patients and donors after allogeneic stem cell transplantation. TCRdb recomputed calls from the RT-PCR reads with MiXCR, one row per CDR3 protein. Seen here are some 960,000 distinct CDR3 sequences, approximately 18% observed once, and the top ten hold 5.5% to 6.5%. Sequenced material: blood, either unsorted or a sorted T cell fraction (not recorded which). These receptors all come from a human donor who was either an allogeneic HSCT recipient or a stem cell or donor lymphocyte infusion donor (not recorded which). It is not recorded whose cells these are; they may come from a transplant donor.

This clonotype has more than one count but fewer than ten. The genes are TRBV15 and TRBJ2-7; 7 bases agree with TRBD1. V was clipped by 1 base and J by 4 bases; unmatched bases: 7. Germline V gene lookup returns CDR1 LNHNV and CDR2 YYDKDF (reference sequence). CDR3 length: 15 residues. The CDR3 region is CATSRVSGQVYEQYF. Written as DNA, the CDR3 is TGTGCCACCAGCAGAGTATCCGGACAGGTATACGAGCAGTACTTC. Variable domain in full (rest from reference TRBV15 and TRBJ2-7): DAMVIQNPRYQVTQFGKPVTLSCSQTLNHNVMYWYQQKSSQAPKLLFHYYDKDFNNEADTPDNFQSRRPNTSFCFLDIRSPGLGDTAMYLCATSRVSGQVYEQYFGPGTRLTVT.

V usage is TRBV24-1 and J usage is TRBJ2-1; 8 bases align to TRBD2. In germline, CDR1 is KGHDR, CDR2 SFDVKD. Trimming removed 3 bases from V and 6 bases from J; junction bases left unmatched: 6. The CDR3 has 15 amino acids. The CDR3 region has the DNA TGTGCCACCAGTGATCCGGGCGGGGGGACCAATGAGCAGTTCTTC. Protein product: CATSDPGGGTNEQFF.

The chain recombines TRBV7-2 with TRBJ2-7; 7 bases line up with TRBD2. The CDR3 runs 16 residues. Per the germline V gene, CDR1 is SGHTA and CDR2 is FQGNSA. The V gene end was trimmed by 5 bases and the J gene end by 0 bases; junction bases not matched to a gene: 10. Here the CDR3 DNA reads TGTGCCAGCAGCCGCGCGGGACTAACGAGCTCCTACGAGCAGTACTTC. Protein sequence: CASSRAGLTSSYEQYF. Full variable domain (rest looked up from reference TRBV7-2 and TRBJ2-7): GAGVSQSPSNKVTEKGKDVELRCDPISGHTALYWYRQSLGQGLEFLIYFQGNSAPDKSGLPSDRFSAERTGGSVSTLTIQRTQQEDSAVYLCASSRAGLTSSYEQYFGPGTRLTVT.

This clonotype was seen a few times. As DNA, the CDR3 is TGTGCCAGCAGCTTTACAGGAACCCAGAACATTCAGTACTTC. Encoded protein: CASSFTGTQNIQYF. The rearrangement links TRBV7-2 to TRBJ2-4; tentatively, D is TRBD1 (5 bases). V was trimmed by 3 bases and J by 7 bases, leaving 13 bases between them. Germline-derived CDR1 and CDR2 are SGHTA and FQGNSA. The CDR3 totals 14 residues.

This chain's CDR3 is CASSGLEGLAGKGNNDEQYF. Written as DNA, the CDR3 is TGTGCCAGCAGCGGTCTAGAGGGACTAGCGGGAAAAGGAAATAACGACGAGCAGTACTTC. The V call is TRBV11-1, the J call TRBJ2-7, with 13 positions matching TRBD2. Germline V gene lookup returns CDR1 SGHAT and CDR2 FQDESV (reference sequence). This CDR3 comprises 20 residues. V shed 5 bases, J shed 5 bases, and the junction held 21 bases outside the gene matches.

The CDR3 nucleotides read TGTGCCAGCAGCTTAGATCTCGCGATTTCCTACAATGAGCAGTTCTTC. This gives the protein CASSLDLAISYNEQFF. This chain connects TRBV11-2 to TRBJ2-1; D is uncertain. In germline, CDR1 is SGHAT, CDR2 FQNNGV. Trimming removed 0 bases at V and 1 base at J, with 10 bases between. The CDR3 spans 16 residues.

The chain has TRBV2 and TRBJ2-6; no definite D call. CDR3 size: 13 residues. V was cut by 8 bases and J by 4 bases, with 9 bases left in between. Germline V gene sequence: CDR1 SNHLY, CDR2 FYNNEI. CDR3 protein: CASWGSGANVLTF. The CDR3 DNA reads TGTGCCAGCTGGGGTTCCGGGGCCAACGTCCTGACTTTC.

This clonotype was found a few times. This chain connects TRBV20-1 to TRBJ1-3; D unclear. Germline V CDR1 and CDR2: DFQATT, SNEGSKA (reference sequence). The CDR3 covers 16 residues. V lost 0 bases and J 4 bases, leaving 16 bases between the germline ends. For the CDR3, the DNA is TGCAGTGCTAGAGATAGTATGGCCGCGGTAGGAAACACCATATATTTT. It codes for CSARDSMAAVGNTIYF.

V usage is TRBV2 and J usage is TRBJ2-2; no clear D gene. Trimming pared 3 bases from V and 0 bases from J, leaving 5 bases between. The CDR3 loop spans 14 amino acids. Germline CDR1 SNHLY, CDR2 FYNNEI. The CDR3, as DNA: TGTGCCAGCAGTGACCGGACGAACACCGGGGAGCTGTTTTTT. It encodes CASSDRTNTGELFF.

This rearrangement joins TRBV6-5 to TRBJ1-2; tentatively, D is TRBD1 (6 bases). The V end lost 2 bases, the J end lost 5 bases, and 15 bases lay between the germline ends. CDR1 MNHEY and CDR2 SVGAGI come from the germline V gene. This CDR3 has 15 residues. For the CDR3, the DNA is TGTGCCAGCAGTTACGATCGTCAGGGGCGTTATGGCTACACCTTC. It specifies CASSYDRQGRYGYTF.

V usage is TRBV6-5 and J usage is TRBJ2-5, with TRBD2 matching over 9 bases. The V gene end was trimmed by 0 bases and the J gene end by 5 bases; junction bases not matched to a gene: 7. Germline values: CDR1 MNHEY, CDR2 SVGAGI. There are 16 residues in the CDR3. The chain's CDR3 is CASSYSGTSRRETQYF. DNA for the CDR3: TGTGCCAGCAGTTACTCGGGGACTAGCAGACGTGAGACCCAGTACTTC.

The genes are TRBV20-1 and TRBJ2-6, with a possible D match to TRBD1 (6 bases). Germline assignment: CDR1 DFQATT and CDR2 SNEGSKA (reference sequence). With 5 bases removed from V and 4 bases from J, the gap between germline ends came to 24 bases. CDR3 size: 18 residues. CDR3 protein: CSASTMGTKGPGANVLTF. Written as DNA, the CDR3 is TGCAGTGCTTCAACCATGGGGACAAAGGGTCCCGGGGCCAACGTCCTGACTTTC.

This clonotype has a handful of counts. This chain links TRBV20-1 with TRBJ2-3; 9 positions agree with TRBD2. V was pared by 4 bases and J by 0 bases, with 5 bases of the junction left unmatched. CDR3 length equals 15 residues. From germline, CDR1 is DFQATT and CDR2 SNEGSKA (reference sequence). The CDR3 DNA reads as TGCAGTGCTAAAAAACTAGCGGGCAGCACAGATACGCAGTATTTT. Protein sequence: CSAKKLAGSTDTQYF.

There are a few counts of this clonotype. Here the CDR3 reads CAISGTLRGEQFF. Written as DNA, the CDR3 is TGTGCCATCAGTGGAACTCTCCGCGGTGAGCAGTTCTTC. The chain employs TRBV10-3 and TRBJ2-1; unclear D gene. The length of the CDR3 is 13 residues. Germline-derived CDR1 and CDR2 are ENHRY and SYGVKD. V was pared by 4 bases and J by 9 bases, with 13 bases between.

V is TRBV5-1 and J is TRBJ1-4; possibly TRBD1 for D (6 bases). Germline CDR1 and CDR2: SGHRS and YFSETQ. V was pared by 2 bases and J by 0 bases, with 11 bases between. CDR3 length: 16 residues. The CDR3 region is CASSLSEGATNEKLFF. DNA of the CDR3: TGCGCCAGCAGCTTAAGTGAGGGGGCAACTAATGAAAAACTGTTTTTT.

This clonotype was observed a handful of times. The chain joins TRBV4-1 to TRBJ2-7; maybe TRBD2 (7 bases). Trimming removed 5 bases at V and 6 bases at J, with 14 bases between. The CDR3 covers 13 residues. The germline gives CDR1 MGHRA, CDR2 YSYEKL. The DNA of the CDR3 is TGCGCCAGCAGCTCACGGGGGGCGGTCGAGCAGTACTTC. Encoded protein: CASSSRGAVEQYF.

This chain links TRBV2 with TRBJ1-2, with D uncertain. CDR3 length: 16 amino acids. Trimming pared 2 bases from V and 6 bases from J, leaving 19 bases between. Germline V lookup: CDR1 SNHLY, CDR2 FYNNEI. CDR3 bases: TGTGCCAGCAGTGAACCCCTGTCGAAGGGAACTCATGGCTACACCTTC. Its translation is CASSEPLSKGTHGYTF. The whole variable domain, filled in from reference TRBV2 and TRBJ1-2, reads EPEVTQTPSHQVTQMGQEVILRCVPISNHLYFYWYRQILGQKVEFLVSFYNNEISEKSEIFDDQFSVERPDGSNFTLKIRSTKLEDSAMYFCASSEPLSKGTHGYTFGSGTRLTVV.

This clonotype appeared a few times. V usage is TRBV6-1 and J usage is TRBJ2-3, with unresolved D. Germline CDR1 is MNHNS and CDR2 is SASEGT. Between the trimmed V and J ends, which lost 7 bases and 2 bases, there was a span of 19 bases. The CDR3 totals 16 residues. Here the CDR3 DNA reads TGTGCCAGCACCCCTCAGACCATATGGAACACAGATACGCAGTATTTT. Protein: CASTPQTIWNTDTQYF.

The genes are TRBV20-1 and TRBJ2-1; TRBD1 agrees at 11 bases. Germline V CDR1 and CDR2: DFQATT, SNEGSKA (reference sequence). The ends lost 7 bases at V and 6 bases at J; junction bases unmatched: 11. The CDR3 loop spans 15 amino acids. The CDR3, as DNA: TGCAGTGTTCGTCTCGGGACAGGGGGTACCAATGAGCAGTTCTTC. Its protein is CSVRLGTGGTNEQFF.

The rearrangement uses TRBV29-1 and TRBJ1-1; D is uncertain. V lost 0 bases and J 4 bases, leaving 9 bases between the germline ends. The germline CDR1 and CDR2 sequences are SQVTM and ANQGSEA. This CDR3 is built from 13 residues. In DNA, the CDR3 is TGCAGCGTTGAAGAGGGTGTGGGCACTGAAGCTTTCTTT. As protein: CSVEEGVGTEAFF. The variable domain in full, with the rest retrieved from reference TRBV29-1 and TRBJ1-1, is SAVISQKPSRDICQRGTSLTIQCQVDSQVTMMFWYRQQPGQSLTLIATANQGSEATYESGFVIDKFPISRPNLTFSTLTVSNMSPEDSSIYLCSVEEGVGTEAFFGQGTRLTVV.

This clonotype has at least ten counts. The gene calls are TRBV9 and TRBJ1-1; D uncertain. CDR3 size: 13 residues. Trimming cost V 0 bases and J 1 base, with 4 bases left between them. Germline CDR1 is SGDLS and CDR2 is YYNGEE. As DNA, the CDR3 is TGTGCCAGCAGCGTAGATCGGAACACTGAAGCTTTCTTT. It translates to CASSVDRNTEAFF.

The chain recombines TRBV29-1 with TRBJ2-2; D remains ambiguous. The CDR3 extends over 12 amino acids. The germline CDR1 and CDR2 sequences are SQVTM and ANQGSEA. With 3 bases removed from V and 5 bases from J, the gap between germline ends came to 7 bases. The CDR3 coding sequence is TGCAGCGTTGAGCCGGAGACCGGGGAGCTGTTTTTT. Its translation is CSVEPETGELFF.

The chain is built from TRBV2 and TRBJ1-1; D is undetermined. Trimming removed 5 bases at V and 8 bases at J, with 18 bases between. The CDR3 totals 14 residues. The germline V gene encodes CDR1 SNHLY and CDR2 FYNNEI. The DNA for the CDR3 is TGTGCCAGCAGTATTCTCAGTACAGCTCCCGAAGCTTTCTTT. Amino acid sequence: CASSILSTAPEAFF.

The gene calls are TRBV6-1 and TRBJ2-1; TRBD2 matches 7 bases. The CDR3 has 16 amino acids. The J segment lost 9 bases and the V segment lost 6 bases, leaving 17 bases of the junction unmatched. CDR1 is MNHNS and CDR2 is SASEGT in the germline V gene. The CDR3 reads CASRFNGGESRSEQFF. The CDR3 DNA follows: TGTGCCAGCAGGTTCAATGGGGGGGAGTCTCGAAGTGAGCAGTTCTTC.

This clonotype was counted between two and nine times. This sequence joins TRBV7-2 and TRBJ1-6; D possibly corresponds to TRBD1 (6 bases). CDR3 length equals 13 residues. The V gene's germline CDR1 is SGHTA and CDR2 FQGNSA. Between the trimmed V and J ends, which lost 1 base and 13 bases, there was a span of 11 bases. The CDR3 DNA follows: TGTGCCAGCAGCTTAGAAGGGGGGGTGCCCCTCCACTTT. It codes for CASSLEGGVPLHF.

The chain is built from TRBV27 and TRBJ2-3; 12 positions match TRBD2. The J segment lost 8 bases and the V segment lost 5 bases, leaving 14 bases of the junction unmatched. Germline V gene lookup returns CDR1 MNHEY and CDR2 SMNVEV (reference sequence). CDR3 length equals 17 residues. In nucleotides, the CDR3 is TGTGCCAGCAGTCCCCGTCCTCTAGCGGGAGGGCTTAGTACGCAGTATTTT. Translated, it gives CASSPRPLAGGLSTQYF.

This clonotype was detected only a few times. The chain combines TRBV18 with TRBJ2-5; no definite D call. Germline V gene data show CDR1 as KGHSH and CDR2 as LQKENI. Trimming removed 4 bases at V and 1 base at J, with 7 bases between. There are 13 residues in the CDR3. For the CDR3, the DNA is TGTGCCAGCTCACTTCGGACCCAAGAGACCCAGTACTTC. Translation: CASSLRTQETQYF.

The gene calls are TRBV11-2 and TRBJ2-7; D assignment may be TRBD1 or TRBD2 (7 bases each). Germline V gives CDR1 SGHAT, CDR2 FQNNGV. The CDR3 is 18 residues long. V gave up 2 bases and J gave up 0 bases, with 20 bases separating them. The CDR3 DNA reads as TGTGCCAGCAGCTTATATCGGGGCAGGGGGGGGCCCTCCTACGAGCAGTACTTC. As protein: CASSLYRGRGGPSYEQYF.

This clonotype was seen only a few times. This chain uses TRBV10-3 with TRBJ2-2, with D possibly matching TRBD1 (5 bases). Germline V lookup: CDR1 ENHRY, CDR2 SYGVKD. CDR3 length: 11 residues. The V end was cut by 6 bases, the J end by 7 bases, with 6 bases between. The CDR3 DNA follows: TGTGCCATCAGAGGGGTCGGGGAGCTGTTTTTT. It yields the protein CAIRGVGELFF.